This TCR beta chain originates from a study of blood T cell repertoires in COVID-19. Germline values: CDR1 GTSNPN, CDR2 SVGIG (reference sequence). The CDR3 has 15 amino acids. J lost 6 bases, V lost 5 bases, and 9 bases had no gene match. Sequencing was performed with immunoSEQ multiplex PCR; in TCRdb, only in-frame clones are kept and a portion is missing. The sample lists about 200,000 clones, over 75% occurring once. The chain employs TRBV30 and TRBJ2-2; TRBD2 aligns across 10 bases. Sequenced: peripheral blood. The TCR was taken from a man older than 75 with acute or convalescent COVID-19. The CDR3 DNA reads TGTGCCTGGTCGGCGGCTAGCGGGAGTGCCGGGGAGCTGTTTTTT. This encodes CAWSAASGSAGELFF.